The 2 T cell receptor beta chains listed next were all sequenced from one sample in a study of blood T cell dynamics during melanoma immunotherapy. Here immunoSEQ multiplex PCR was the method, and the copy in TCRdb shows in-frame clones only, minus some. The repertoire holds 15,000 to 20,000 clones, with around 83% as singletons. Time point reported: pre-treatment baseline. The specimen was blood, collected from a patient treated with checkpoint blockade. The source of these receptors is a human donor with melanoma.

This sequence joins TRBV9 and TRBJ2-2; D gene ambiguous. The germline V and J ends were trimmed by 4 bases and 0 bases, with 13 bases remaining between them. Germline assignment: CDR1 SGDLS and CDR2 YYNGEE. The CDR3 contains 16 residues. CDR3 DNA sequence: TGTGCCAGCAGCCCTGATCCGACAACGAACACCGGGGAGCTGTTTTTT. This codes for CASSPDPTTNTGELFF. Full variable domain (outside the CDR3, taken from reference TRBV9 and TRBJ2-2): DSGVTQTPKHLITATGQRVTLRCSPRSGDLSVYWYQQSLDQGLQFLIQYYNGEERAKGNILERFSAQQFPDLHSELNLSSLELGDSALYFCASSPDPTTNTGELFFGEGSRLTVL.

The rearrangement joins TRBV18 to TRBJ1-6; no firm D call. Germline V gene data show CDR1 as KGHSH and CDR2 as LQKENI. V lost 1 base and J lost 7, with 17 bases in between. This CDR3 contains 17 residues. CDR3 region: CASSPLQAWAVNSPLHF. For the CDR3, the DNA is TGTGCCAGCTCACCACTGCAGGCCTGGGCGGTCAATTCACCCCTCCACTTT.